Below are 32 T cell receptor beta chains sequenced from a single sample in a study of beta chain features in type 1 diabetes. Investigators reverse transcribed all isolated RNA, so they sequenced expressed TCRB transcripts. Libraries were prepared by immunoSEQ multiplex PCR; TCRdb keeps only in-frame clonotypes and omits some of them. This table holds approximately 340,000 clones, approximately 15% found once. Sequenced sample: naive CD4+ T cells from blood. These receptors all stem from a woman aged 18-35 years in good health.

The V and J genes are TRBV15 and TRBJ1-1, with D possibly TRBD1 on 5 matching bases. Germline CDR1 reads LNHNV; CDR2 reads YYDKDF (reference sequence). The CDR3 has 13 amino acids. V lost 3 bases to trimming and J lost 8 bases, with 13 bases between them. As DNA, the CDR3 is TGTGCCACCAGCAGGGACCCGACAGCCGAAGCTTTCTTT. It yields the protein CATSRDPTAEAFF.

As to this clone: The sample holds other DNA sequences that translate to the same CDR3. V and J are TRBV30 and TRBJ2-1; D may be TRBD1 (5 bases). The CDR3 is 17 residues long. Germline CDR1 and CDR2: GTSNPN and SVGIG (reference sequence). Trimming left V 6 bases short and J 0 bases short, with 21 bases between. CDR3 in DNA: TGTGCCTGTACCCGACCTGGAACAGGACGCTCCTACAATGAGCAGTTCTTC. It is translated as CACTRPGTGRSYNEQFF.

This clone has only one observation. This sequence joins TRBV28 and TRBJ2-3; no clear D gene. Trimming took 2 bases from V and 5 from J, leaving 11 bases between them. Germline CDR1 is MDHEN and CDR2 is SYDVKM. This CDR3 contains 14 residues. CDR3 DNA sequence: TGTGCCAGCAGTTTAGCGTCCCGCGGAGATACGCAGTATTTT. It encodes CASSLASRGDTQYF. Full variable domain (outside the CDR3, taken from reference TRBV28 and TRBJ2-3): DVKVTQSSRYLVKRTGEKVFLECVQDMDHENMFWYRQDPGLGLRLIYFSYDVKMKEKGDIPEGYSVSREKKERFSLILESASTNQTSMYLCASSLASRGDTQYFGPGTRLTVL.

The rearrangement uses TRBV29-1 and TRBJ1-2, with D possibly being TRBD1 (5 bases). CDR1 SQVTM and CDR2 ANQGSEA come from the germline V gene. V lost 6 bases and J lost 5, with 16 bases in between. The CDR3 covers 13 residues. CDR3 sequence: CSVGGGRLYGYTF. CDR3 DNA: TGCAGCGTCGGGGGAGGAAGGTTATATGGCTACACCTTC.

V gene TRBV27 combines with J gene TRBJ2-7; no clear D gene. Germline V gene lookup returns CDR1 MNHEY and CDR2 SMNVEV (reference sequence). This CDR3 has 15 amino acids. V shed 1 base and J shed 4 bases, with 14 bases lying between them. CDR3 in DNA: TGTGCCAGCAGTTTATTCGAGAACCTTAGATACGAGCAGTACTTC. This gives the protein CASSLFENLRYEQYF.

This clone occurred a few times. The chain uses TRBV5-4 and TRBJ2-1, with TRBD2 identical over 10 bases. The J segment lost 7 bases and the V segment lost 1 base, leaving 8 bases of the junction unmatched. CDR1 is SGHNT and CDR2 is YYREEE in the germline V gene (reference sequence). The CDR3 spans 16 residues. The CDR3 reads CASSLSASGSLNEQFF. CDR3 sequence (DNA): TGTGCCAGCAGCTTGTCGGCTAGCGGGAGTTTGAATGAGCAGTTCTTC.

The chain couples TRBV19 to TRBJ2-3, with 7 bases aligning to TRBD2. Germline V gives CDR1 LNHDA, CDR2 SQIVND (reference sequence). CDR3 length: 14 amino acids. Trimming removed 3 bases from V and 8 bases from J; junction bases left unmatched: 8. In DNA, the CDR3 is TGTGCCAGTAGTATTGCGGGAGCAGAGGGTACGCAGTATTTT. As protein: CASSIAGAEGTQYF.

This clone has just a few counts. This chain links TRBV15 with TRBJ2-3; 7 bases fit TRBD2. The CDR3 loop spans 15 amino acids. The V gene end was trimmed by 5 bases and the J gene end by 5 bases; junction bases not matched to a gene: 10. Germline-derived CDR1 and CDR2 are LNHNV and YYDKDF (reference sequence). The CDR3 DNA reads TGTGCCACCAGCCCGGTCGTAGCGGGCGGAGATACGCAGTATTTT. This encodes CATSPVVAGGDTQYF.

The rearrangement links TRBV7-9 to TRBJ2-7; 12 bases fit TRBD2. V shed 5 bases and J 9 bases; nucleotides not matched to a gene: 5. Looked up from germline, CDR1 is SEHNR and CDR2 is FQNEAQ (reference sequence). The CDR3 is 13 residues long. The chain's CDR3 is CASSPEGLAGQYF. The CDR3 DNA follows: TGTGCCAGCAGCCCGGAGGGACTAGCGGGGCAGTACTTC.

The chain combines TRBV30 with TRBJ2-3; 10 nucleotides line up with TRBD2. V shed 7 bases and J 4 bases; nucleotides not matched to a gene: 11. From germline, CDR1 is GTSNPN and CDR2 SVGIG (reference sequence). The CDR3 sequence is 15 residues long. CDR3 residues: CAYIRLAGLADTQYF. The CDR3 DNA reads TGTGCCTATATACGACTAGCGGGTTTGGCAGATACGCAGTATTTT.

This clone was found a few times. The chain is built from TRBV7-9 and TRBJ2-1; TRBD1 might be the D (6 bases). Germline V CDR1 and CDR2: SEHNR, FQNEAQ (reference sequence). The CDR3 runs to 17 residues. Trimming removed 2 bases at V and 4 bases at J, with 18 bases between. Here the CDR3 reads CASSLISWQGLYNEQFF. CDR3 coding DNA: TGTGCCAGCAGCTTAATTTCCTGGCAGGGGTTATACAATGAGCAGTTCTTC.

J is TRBJ2-1 and V is TRBV28; 7 nucleotides align to TRBD2. The trim removed 5 bases at V and 2 bases at J, leaving 9 bases unmatched. The CDR3 is made up of 16 amino acids. CDR1 and CDR2 from the germline V gene are MDHEN and SYDVKM. CDR3 nucleotide sequence: TGTGCCAGCAGTCCGATAGCGGGTTTGGCCTACAATGAGCAGTTCTTC. This sequence encodes CASSPIAGLAYNEQFF.

The chain is built from TRBV18 and TRBJ2-1; 9 bases align to TRBD2. CDR1 and CDR2 from the germline V gene are KGHSH and LQKENI. This CDR3 has 15 amino acids. The V and J ends lost 2 bases and 9 bases, in that order; junction bases with no gene match: 8. CDR3 sequence reads: CASSPGAGGPREQFF. CDR3 coding DNA: TGTGCCAGCTCACCAGGGGCGGGAGGGCCGCGTGAGCAGTTCTTC.

V and J are TRBV28 and TRBJ2-5; maybe TRBD2 (5 bases). The CDR3 consists of 14 residues. Deletions cut 4 bases from V and 7 bases from J, with 16 bases between. Germline CDR1 MDHEN, CDR2 SYDVKM. The CDR3 protein is CASSSDWLGGTQYF. The DNA for the CDR3 is TGTGCCAGCAGTTCCGACTGGCTAGGAGGGACCCAGTACTTC.

This clone was detected a few times. The chain couples TRBV7-3 to TRBJ2-1, with 10 positions matching TRBD1. The CDR3 is 15 residues long. J gave up 6 bases and V 5 bases, and 7 bases lay outside the gene matches. Germline loops: CDR1 SGHTA, CDR2 FQGTGA. DNA of the CDR3: TGTGCCAGCAGCCTCTGGACAGGGGGAGTCAATGAGCAGTTCTTC. It translates to CASSLWTGGVNEQFF.

The rearrangement joins TRBV29-1 to TRBJ2-1, with a possible D match to TRBD2 (6 bases). CDR1 is SQVTM and CDR2 is ANQGSEA in the germline V gene. Between the trimmed V and J ends, which lost 4 bases and 5 bases, there was a span of 18 bases. This CDR3 region has 15 residues. CDR3 sequence: CSVVIVSGPNNEQFF. DNA for the CDR3: TGCAGCGTTGTAATTGTTAGCGGACCCAACAATGAGCAGTTCTTC.

This clone occurred a few times. This rearrangement joins TRBV23-1 to TRBJ1-5; D not certain. TRBV23-1 is filed as an ORF, its function uncertain. The V and J ends lost 5 bases and 6 bases respectively, with 14 bases between them. The CDR3 length is 14 residues. This CDR3 reads CASSYTEEFQPQHF. For the CDR3, the DNA is TGCGCCAGCAGTTATACAGAAGAGTTTCAGCCCCAGCATTTT.

The chain carries TRBV7-2 and TRBJ2-1; TRBD2 is a possible D gene (6 bases). The CDR3 loop spans 15 amino acids. Germline V gene sequence: CDR1 SGHTA, CDR2 FQGNSA. V lost 1 base and J 3 bases, leaving 10 bases between the germline ends. Written as DNA, the CDR3 is TGTGCCAGCAGCTTAGGCGGGGAGTACTACAATGAGCAGTTCTTC. It specifies CASSLGGEYYNEQFF.

This chain joins TRBV5-1 and TRBJ1-1; perhaps TRBD1 as D (5 bases). The CDR3 covers 15 residues. With 0 bases removed from V and 3 bases from J, the gap between germline ends came to 12 bases. The germline V gene encodes CDR1 SGHRS and CDR2 YFSETQ. The CDR3 DNA reads as TGCGCCAGCAGCTTGGCCAATGCAGGGCACACTGAAGCTTTCTTT. Its translation is CASSLANAGHTEAFF.

This chain joins TRBV30 and TRBJ1-2; the D gene is possibly TRBD1 (6 bases). Germline CDR1 and CDR2: GTSNPN and SVGIG (reference sequence). The CDR3 totals 13 residues. V lost 4 bases and J 5 bases, leaving 14 bases between the germline ends. The CDR3 sequence is CAWIYTGTYGYTF. CDR3 DNA sequence: TGTGCCTGGATCTATACAGGGACATATGGCTACACCTTC.

In the case of this clone: Different DNA sequences within this sample yield the same CDR3. The rearrangement links TRBV30 to TRBJ2-5; no reliable D call. Trimming shortened V by 0 bases and J by 2 bases, and 7 bases separated the two germline ends. This CDR3 is 13 amino acids long. Germline-derived CDR1 and CDR2 are GTSNPN and SVGIG (reference sequence). The CDR3 protein is CAWSVNSQETQYF. CDR3 nucleotide sequence: TGTGCCTGGAGTGTGAACAGTCAAGAGACCCAGTACTTC.

The sample holds a few counts of this clone. Other DNA sequences in the sample encode the same CDR3. V is TRBV29-1 and J is TRBJ1-1, with D possibly matching TRBD1 (5 bases). This CDR3 has 13 residues. Trimming took off 4 bases at V and 0 bases at J, with 9 bases between the two ends. Germline V lookup: CDR1 SQVTM, CDR2 ANQGSEA. CDR3 residues: CSVAGIMNTEAFF. The CDR3 bases are TGCAGCGTTGCAGGGATCATGAACACTGAAGCTTTCTTT.

This clone was recorded a few times. The chain has TRBV13 and TRBJ1-2, with TRBD1 identical over 8 bases. The V and J ends lost 4 bases and 8 bases, in that order; junction bases with no gene match: 6. The CDR3 is made up of 13 amino acids. Germline V gene sequence: CDR1 PRHDT, CDR2 FYEKMQ (reference sequence). The CDR3 loop reads CASSSQGARGYTF. The CDR3 bases are TGTGCCAGCAGCTCCCAGGGGGCTCGAGGCTACACCTTC.

This clone came up a few times. V is TRBV30 and J is TRBJ2-7; TRBD2 agrees at 7 bases. CDR3 length: 13 amino acids. Looked up from germline, CDR1 is GTSNPN and CDR2 is SVGIG (reference sequence). With 2 bases clipped from V and 1 base from J, the junction kept 2 bases outside the gene matches. CDR3 sequence: CAWSSGVSYEQYF. In nucleotides, the CDR3 is TGTGCCTGGAGTAGCGGGGTTTCCTACGAGCAGTACTTC. Full variable domain (missing parts from reference TRBV30 and TRBJ2-7): SQTIHQWPATLVQPVGSPLSLECTVEGTSNPNLYWYRQAAGRGLQLLFYSVGIGQISSEVPQNLSASRPQDRQFILSSKKLLLSDSGFYLCAWSSGVSYEQYFGPGTRLTVT.

V gene TRBV5-1 combines with J gene TRBJ2-7; D possibly corresponds to TRBD2 (6 bases). The CDR3 loop spans 15 amino acids. Germline lookup yields CDR1 SGHRS and CDR2 YFSETQ. V dropped 0 bases and J dropped 2 bases, with 12 bases sitting between them. Here the CDR3 DNA reads TGCGCCAGCAGCTTGGTAGTTGCGGGGCCCTACGAGCAGTACTTC. Translated: CASSLVVAGPYEQYF. Full variable domain (missing parts from reference TRBV5-1 and TRBJ2-7): KAGVTQTPRYLIKTRGQQVTLSCSPISGHRSVSWYQQTPGQGLQFLFEYFSETQRNKGNFPGRFSGRQFSNSRSEMNVSTLELGDSALYLCASSLVVAGPYEQYFGPGTRLTVT.

This clone was observed a handful of times. The genes are TRBV18 and TRBJ2-7; the match to TRBD1 covers 8 bases. Germline CDR1 and CDR2: KGHSH and LQKENI. CDR3 length: 14 amino acids. V was clipped by 3 bases and J by 4 bases; unmatched bases: 5. CDR3 nucleotides: TGTGCCAGCTCACCCAACCAGGGGGCATACGAGCAGTACTTC. Translating gives CASSPNQGAYEQYF.

This clone turned up a few times. The chain has TRBV5-6 and TRBJ2-3; TRBD1 might be the D (6 bases). V lost 3 bases and J 2 bases, leaving 10 bases between the germline ends. Germline CDR1 SGHDT, CDR2 YYEEEE. This CDR3 is built from 14 residues. Written as DNA, the CDR3 is TGTGCCAGCAGCTCTGGGGGACACACAGATACGCAGTATTTT. Translating gives CASSSGGHTDTQYF. Full variable domain (remainder filled in from reference TRBV5-6 and TRBJ2-3): DAGVTQSPTHLIKTRGQQVTLRCSPKSGHDTVSWYQQALGQGPQFIFQYYEEEERQRGNFPDRFSGHQFPNYSSELNVNALLLGDSALYLCASSSGGHTDTQYFGPGTRLTVL.

The table lists this clone with a few counts. The chain recombines TRBV28 with TRBJ2-7, with TRBD2 identical over 9 bases. This CDR3 contains 14 residues. J lost 2 bases, V lost 7 bases, and 6 bases had no gene match. Germline V gives CDR1 MDHEN, CDR2 SYDVKM. Written as DNA, the CDR3 is TGTGCCAGCATGACCGGGACTAGCCCCTACGAGCAGTACTTC. Translating it yields CASMTGTSPYEQYF.

This clone was recorded a few times. This chain links TRBV7-9 with TRBJ2-7; a possible D gene is TRBD1 (5 bases). The germline V and J ends were trimmed by 2 bases and 3 bases, with 8 bases remaining between them. Per the germline V gene, CDR1 is SEHNR and CDR2 is FQNEAQ (reference sequence). This CDR3 contains 13 residues. The CDR3 bases are TGTGCCAGCAGCTTAAAACAGGACTACGAGCAGTACTTC. Its protein is CASSLKQDYEQYF.

The chain recombines TRBV29-1 with TRBJ2-3, with TRBD2 matching over 12 bases. Germline CDR1 is SQVTM and CDR2 is ANQGSEA. This CDR3 spans 14 amino acids. Trimming removed 7 bases from V and 5 bases from J; junction bases left unmatched: 7. The CDR3 is CSERLAGVGDTQYF. CDR3 nucleotides: TGCAGCGAGCGACTAGCGGGAGTCGGAGATACGCAGTATTTT.

This clone was counted a few times. The gene calls are TRBV28 and TRBJ2-7; TRBD2 agrees at 8 bases. This CDR3 is 15 amino acids long. From germline, CDR1 is MDHEN and CDR2 SYDVKM. With 1 base clipped from V and 3 bases from J, the junction kept 5 bases outside the gene matches. DNA of the CDR3: TGTGCCAGCAGTTTATCAGCGGGAGAAAGCTACGAGCAGTACTTC. Translated, it gives CASSLSAGESYEQYF.

This clone was recorded a few times. As DNA, the CDR3 is TGTGCCAGCAGCTTAGGGGCCCGTAGCAATCAGCCCCAGCATTTT. As protein: CASSLGARSNQPQHF. The chain carries TRBV7-2 and TRBJ1-5, with D uncertain. V lost 1 base and J 0 bases, leaving 7 bases between the germline ends. CDR1 and CDR2 (germline): SGHTA, FQGNSA. The CDR3 spans 15 residues.